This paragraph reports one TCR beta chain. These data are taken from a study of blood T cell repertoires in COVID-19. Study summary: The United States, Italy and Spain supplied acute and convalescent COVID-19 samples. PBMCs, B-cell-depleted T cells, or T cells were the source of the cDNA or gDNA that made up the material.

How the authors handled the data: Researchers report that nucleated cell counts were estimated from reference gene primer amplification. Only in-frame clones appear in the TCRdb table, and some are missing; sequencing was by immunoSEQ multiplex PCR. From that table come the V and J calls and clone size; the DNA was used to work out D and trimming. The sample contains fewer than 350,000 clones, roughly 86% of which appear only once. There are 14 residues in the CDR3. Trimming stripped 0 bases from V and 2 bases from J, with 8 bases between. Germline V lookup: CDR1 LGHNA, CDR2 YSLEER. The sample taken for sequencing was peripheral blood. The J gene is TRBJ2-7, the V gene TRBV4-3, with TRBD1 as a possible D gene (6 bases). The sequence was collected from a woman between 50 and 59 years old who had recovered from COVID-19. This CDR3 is CASSQDRGPYEQYF. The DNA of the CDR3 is TGCGCCAGCAGCCAAGACAGGGGACCCTACGAGCAGTACTTC.